These 17 T cell receptor beta chains originate from one sample sequenced in a study of T cell changes during pregnancy in multiple sclerosis. Assay used: immunoSEQ multiplex PCR; TCRdb lists only in-frame clones, some missing. The sample includes around 38,000 clones, around 90% of them seen just once. The material sequenced was CD8+ T cells from peripheral blood mononuclear cells, taken in the third trimester of pregnancy. These receptors were taken from a female donor with multiple sclerosis, enrolled in a pregnancy study.

The chain employs TRBV19 and TRBJ2-7; 7 nucleotides line up with TRBD2. The CDR3 has 14 amino acids. Germline V gene data show CDR1 as LNHDA and CDR2 as SQIVND (reference sequence). Trimming cost V 1 base and J 2 bases; bases outside gene matches: 2. CDR3 residues: CASSIAGGPYEQYF. The CDR3 DNA follows: TGTGCCAGTAGTATAGCGGGAGGCCCCTACGAGCAGTACTTC.

The chain links TRBV28 to TRBJ2-1; TRBD2 matches 11 bases. CDR3 size: 15 residues. Looked up from germline, CDR1 is MDHEN and CDR2 is SYDVKM. V gave up 7 bases and J gave up 8 bases; unmatched junction bases: 10. CDR3 nucleotides: TGTGCCAGCAACCCTCGACTAGCGGGAAACGATGAGCAGTTCTTC. As protein: CASNPRLAGNDEQFF. Full variable domain (remainder filled in from reference TRBV28 and TRBJ2-1): DVKVTQSSRYLVKRTGEKVFLECVQDMDHENMFWYRQDPGLGLRLIYFSYDVKMKEKGDIPEGYSVSREKKERFSLILESASTNQTSMYLCASNPRLAGNDEQFFGPGTRLTVL.

The sample holds one count of this clone. The rearrangement joins TRBV25-1 to TRBJ1-1, with D possibly matching TRBD1 (6 bases). V lost 7 bases, J lost 1 base, and 10 bases lay in between. The CDR3 extends over 13 amino acids. CDR1 MGHDK and CDR2 SYGVNS come from the germline V gene. The CDR3 loop is CASMGGRNTEAFF. The DNA of the CDR3 is TGTGCCAGCATGGGGGGGCGGAACACTGAAGCTTTCTTT.

J is TRBJ1-2 and V is TRBV7-9, with 7 bases aligning to TRBD1. The CDR3 extends over 17 amino acids. Per the germline V gene, CDR1 is SEHNR and CDR2 is FQNEAQ (reference sequence). The V and J ends lost 5 bases and 4 bases, in that order; junction bases with no gene match: 16. The CDR3 sequence is CASSDPGQKFSSYGYTF. CDR3 nucleotide sequence: TGTGCCAGCAGCGATCCGGGACAGAAATTTTCTTCCTATGGCTACACCTTC.

The chain links TRBV10-3 to TRBJ2-3; D might be TRBD2 (6 bases). The germline gives CDR1 ENHRY, CDR2 SYGVKD. V lost 10 bases and J lost 0, with 14 bases in between. The CDR3 sequence is 14 residues long. This CDR3 is CATETGLSTDTQYF. The CDR3 DNA sequence: TGTGCCACGGAGACGGGACTCAGCACAGATACGCAGTATTTT.

V gene TRBV6-5 combines with J gene TRBJ2-2; 8 positions agree with TRBD1. Trimming cost V 6 bases and J 7 bases; bases outside gene matches: 10. Germline V gives CDR1 MNHEY, CDR2 SVGAGI. This CDR3 region has 15 residues. This CDR3 reads CASRLYQGAGGELFF. CDR3 DNA: TGTGCCAGCAGACTTTACCAGGGGGCCGGCGGGGAGCTGTTTTTT.

This chain links TRBV5-4 with TRBJ1-1; D may be TRBD1 (5 bases). The CDR3 consists of 15 residues. The V and J ends lost 4 bases and 1 base respectively, with 14 bases between them. Germline V gene lookup returns CDR1 SGHNT and CDR2 YYREEE (reference sequence). CDR3 DNA: TGTGCCAGCAGCAGCAAACAGGCTACGAACACTGAAGCTTTCTTT. Protein product: CASSSKQATNTEAFF.

The chain is built from TRBV4-3 and TRBJ2-5; D remains ambiguous. The CDR3 totals 14 residues. Trimming removed 0 bases from V and 1 base from J, with 6 bases in between. Germline V gives CDR1 LGHNA, CDR2 YSLEER. DNA of the CDR3: TGCGCCAGCAGCCAAGACAGATCCCAAGAGACCCAGTACTTC. Protein: CASSQDRSQETQYF.

The V call is TRBV7-6, the J call TRBJ2-1; a weak D match, TRBD2 (6 bases). The CDR3 sequence is 16 residues long. In germline, CDR1 is SGHVS, CDR2 FNYEAQ. With 5 bases removed from V and 8 bases from J, the gap between germline ends came to 22 bases. The CDR3 reads CASSLTAEGRGDEQFF. For the CDR3, the DNA is TGTGCCAGCAGCCTAACGGCGGAGGGCCGTGGGGATGAGCAGTTCTTC. The entire variable domain, with the rest obtained from reference TRBV7-6 and TRBJ2-1, is as follows: GAGVSQSPRYKVTKRGQDVALRCDPISGHVSLYWYRQALGQGPEFLTYFNYEAQQDKSGLPNDRFSAERPEGSISTLTIQRTEQRDSAMYRCASSLTAEGRGDEQFFGPGTRLTVL.

The chain uses TRBV19 and TRBJ1-1; TRBD1 matches at 11 bases. Trimming at V came to 5 bases and at J to 5 bases, leaving 1 base not matched to a gene. This CDR3 contains 13 residues. Germline V lookup: CDR1 LNHDA, CDR2 SQIVND (reference sequence). The CDR3 DNA is TGTGCCAGTAGTCGGGACAGGGGGACTGAAGCTTTCTTT. Its protein is CASSRDRGTEAFF.

The V and J genes are TRBV27 and TRBJ2-2, with unresolved D. CDR3 length: 12 residues. V lost 6 bases and J 9 bases, leaving 11 bases between the germline ends. In germline, CDR1 is MNHEY, CDR2 SMNVEV (reference sequence). The CDR3 DNA reads TGTGCCAGCAGCACAGAGTCGCGGGAGCTGTTTTTT. Translated, it gives CASSTESRELFF.

The rearrangement uses TRBV7-3 and TRBJ2-1; 10 bases are a match to TRBD2. Trimming took 2 bases from V and 6 from J; bases not matched to a gene: 4. The germline V gene encodes CDR1 SGHTA and CDR2 FQGTGA. The CDR3 extends over 15 amino acids. For the CDR3, the DNA is TGTGCCAGCAGCTTACAACCTAGCGGGGGCAATGAGCAGTTCTTC. Protein: CASSLQPSGGNEQFF. Combining the CDR3 with reference TRBV7-3 and TRBJ2-1 gives the whole variable domain GAGVSQTPSNKVTEKGKYVELRCDPISGHTALYWYRQSLGQGPEFLIYFQGTGAADDSGLPNDRFFAVRPEGSVSTLKIQRTERGDSAVYLCASSLQPSGGNEQFFGPGTRLTVL.

The chain joins TRBV7-9 to TRBJ2-7; D perhaps matches TRBD2 (6 bases). The germline CDR1 and CDR2 sequences are SEHNR and FQNEAQ (reference sequence). V was pared by 1 base and J by 2 bases, with 12 bases between. CDR3 length: 15 amino acids. CDR3 protein: CASSLELAEPYEQYF. The CDR3 nucleotides read TGTGCCAGCAGCTTAGAATTAGCGGAGCCCTACGAGCAGTACTTC.

This chain joins TRBV11-2 and TRBJ1-2; no clear D. The germline CDR1 and CDR2 sequences are SGHAT and FQNNGV. This CDR3 is 14 amino acids long. Trimming shortened V by 3 bases and J by 4 bases, and 12 bases separated the two germline ends. In DNA form, the CDR3 reads TGTGCCAGCAGCTTGATCGGGGAACCCTATGGCTACACCTTC. Its translation: CASSLIGEPYGYTF.

DNA of the CDR3: TGCGCCAGCAGCCAAGGTCTCAGCTCCTACGAGCAGTACTTC. Amino acid sequence: CASSQGLSSYEQYF. The V call is TRBV4-3, the J call TRBJ2-7; no clear D gene. The CDR3 totals 14 residues. Trimming took 1 base from V and 0 from J, leaving 7 bases between them. Germline lookup yields CDR1 LGHNA and CDR2 YSLEER.

The chain joins TRBV9 to TRBJ2-7, with TRBD2 matching over 11 bases. V trimming: 3 bases; J trimming: 0 bases; junction bases outside the gene matches: 5. The CDR3 totals 16 residues. Germline V lookup: CDR1 SGDLS, CDR2 YYNGEE. The chain's CDR3 is CASSARLAGSSYEQYF. DNA of the CDR3: TGTGCCAGCAGCGCTCGACTAGCGGGGAGCTCCTACGAGCAGTACTTC.

This rearrangement joins TRBV4-3 to TRBJ2-5; 11 bases are shared with TRBD1. CDR1 is LGHNA, CDR2 YSLEER, per germline. The CDR3 runs to 15 residues. J lost 4 bases, V lost 5 bases, and 6 bases had no gene match. The CDR3 spells CASSKGTGGVETQYF. For the CDR3, the DNA is TGCGCCAGCAGCAAAGGGACAGGGGGAGTAGAGACCCAGTACTTC.